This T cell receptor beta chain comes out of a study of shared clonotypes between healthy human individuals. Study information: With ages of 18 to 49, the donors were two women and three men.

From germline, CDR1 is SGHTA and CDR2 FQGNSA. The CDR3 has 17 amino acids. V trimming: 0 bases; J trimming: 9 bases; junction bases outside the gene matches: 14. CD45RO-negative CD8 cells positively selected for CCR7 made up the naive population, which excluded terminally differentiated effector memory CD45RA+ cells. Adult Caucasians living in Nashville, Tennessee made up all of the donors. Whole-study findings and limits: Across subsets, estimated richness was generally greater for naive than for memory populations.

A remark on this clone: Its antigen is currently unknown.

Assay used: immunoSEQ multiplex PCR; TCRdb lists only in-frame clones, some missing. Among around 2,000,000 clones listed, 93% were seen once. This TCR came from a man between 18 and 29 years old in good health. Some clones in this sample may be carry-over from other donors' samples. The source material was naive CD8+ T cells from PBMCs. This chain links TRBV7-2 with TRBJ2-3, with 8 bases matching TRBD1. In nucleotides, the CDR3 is TGTGCCAGCAGCTTAGCCCAGGGGGCGAGGACAATAGGGACGCAGTATTTT. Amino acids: CASSLAQGARTIGTQYF.